This TCR beta chain was profiled in a study of Ad26.COV2.S vaccination and SARS-CoV-2 variants. Only one count was recorded for this clone. Described treatment: roughly 18 received Ad26.COV2.S at low or high dose, single or two shots; several received placebo; per-sample allocation not given. Repertoires come from day 63 after the first vaccine or placebo injection. The sample came from a Boston adult aged 18-55 years. This CDR3 contains 16 residues. Germline CDR1 reads SNHLY; CDR2 reads FYNNEI. After removal of 4 bases from V and 0 bases from J, the junction contained 6 bases not matched to a gene. This table comes from immunoSEQ multiplex PCR, and its TCRdb copy is limited to in-frame clones, with some not included. The repertoire holds about 350,000 clones, approximately 84% seen once, with about 3.3% in the top ten.

This sample comprised peripheral blood, obtained in a trial of Ad26.COV2.S vaccine versus placebo. The receptor was isolated from a person aged 18-65 years who received the Ad26.COV2.S COVID-19 vaccine or a placebo. The chain has TRBV2 and TRBJ1-3; 7 positions agree with TRBD1. CDR3 in amino acids: CASSVGQANSGNTIYF. Here the CDR3 DNA reads TGTGCCAGCAGTGTTGGACAGGCGAACTCTGGAAACACCATATATTTT.